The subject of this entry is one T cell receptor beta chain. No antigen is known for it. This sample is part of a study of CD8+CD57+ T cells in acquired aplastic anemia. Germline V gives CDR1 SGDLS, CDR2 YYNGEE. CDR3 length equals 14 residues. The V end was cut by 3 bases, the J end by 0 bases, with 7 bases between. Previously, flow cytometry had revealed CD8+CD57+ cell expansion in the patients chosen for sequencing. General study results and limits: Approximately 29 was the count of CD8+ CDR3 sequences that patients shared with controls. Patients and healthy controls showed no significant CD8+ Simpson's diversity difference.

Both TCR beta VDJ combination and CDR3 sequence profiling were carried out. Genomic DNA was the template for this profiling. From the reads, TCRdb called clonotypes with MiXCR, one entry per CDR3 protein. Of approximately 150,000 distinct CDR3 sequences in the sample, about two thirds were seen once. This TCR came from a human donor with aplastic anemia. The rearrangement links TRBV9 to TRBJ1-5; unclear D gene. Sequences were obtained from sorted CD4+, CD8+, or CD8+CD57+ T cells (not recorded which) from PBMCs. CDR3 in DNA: TGTGCCAGCAGCGCGAGTTATAGCAATCAGCCCCAGCATTTT. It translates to CASSASYSNQPQHF.